The 10 T cell receptor beta chains in this list originate from one sample, sequenced in a study of blood T cell repertoires in COVID-19. TCRdb's table, derived via immunoSEQ multiplex PCR, lists solely in-frame clones and lacks some. The data contain 200,000 to 250,000 clones, 80% to 90% of them singletons. Sequenced sample: peripheral blood. Receptors originate from a man aged 50-59 years with acute or convalescent COVID-19.

The chain uses TRBV6-4 and TRBJ2-7; tentative D call: TRBD1 (6 bases). Per germline, CDR1 MRHNA and CDR2 SNTAGT. The CDR3 spans 17 residues. V was pared by 0 bases and J by 3 bases, with 18 bases between. CDR3 in DNA: TGTGCCAGCAGTGACTCGGGGGCAGGCCTTAACCTCTACGAGCAGTACTTC. Translation: CASSDSGAGLNLYEQYF.

The V gene is TRBV27, the J gene TRBJ1-6, with D uncertain. The CDR3 is 16 residues long. Looked up from germline, CDR1 is MNHEY and CDR2 is SMNVEV (reference sequence). Trimming pared 4 bases from V and 7 bases from J, leaving 17 bases between. For the CDR3, the DNA is TGTGCCAGCAGTTCCCCCAAGACAAGTCGAAATTCACCCCTCCACTTT. It is translated as CASSSPKTSRNSPLHF.

The chain couples TRBV5-4 to TRBJ1-6; 7 nucleotides align to TRBD1. The V gene's germline CDR1 is SGHNT and CDR2 YYREEE (reference sequence). The CDR3 is made up of 14 amino acids. V lost 0 bases, J lost 9 bases, and 3 bases stayed unmatched. CDR3 coding DNA: TGTGCCAGCAGCTTGGGACAGGGAGTTTCACCCCTCCACTTT. This encodes CASSLGQGVSPLHF.

This sequence joins TRBV27 and TRBJ2-1, with D possibly being TRBD2 (6 bases). The length of the CDR3 is 16 residues. CDR1 and CDR2 from the germline V gene are MNHEY and SMNVEV (reference sequence). Trimming left V 6 bases short and J 0 bases short, with 15 bases between. CDR3 protein: CASRLTRTSSYNEQFF. The CDR3, as DNA: TGTGCCAGCAGGCTGACTAGGACGAGCTCCTACAATGAGCAGTTCTTC.

The chain combines TRBV6-1 with TRBJ1-1, with 7 nucleotides matching TRBD1. With 3 bases clipped from V and 2 bases from J, the junction kept 6 bases outside the gene matches. This CDR3 region has 15 residues. CDR1 and CDR2 from the germline V gene are MNHNS and SASEGT. CDR3 amino acids: CASSDMGQLNTEAFF. CDR3 bases: TGTGCCAGCAGTGATATGGGACAGCTAAACACTGAAGCTTTCTTT.

This chain joins TRBV5-8 and TRBJ1-1; maybe TRBD1 (6 bases). CDR3 length: 15 amino acids. The germline V and J ends were trimmed by 5 bases and 6 bases, with 20 bases remaining between them. Germline lookup yields CDR1 SGHTS and CDR2 YDEGEE. The CDR3 region has the DNA TGTGCCAGCAGAAGGGAAAGGGGGTTGATACCTGAAGCTTTCTTT. As protein: CASRRERGLIPEAFF.

V usage is TRBV5-4 and J usage is TRBJ1-4; 10 bases match TRBD1. Germline CDR1 is SGHNT and CDR2 is YYREEE (reference sequence). The CDR3 extends over 14 amino acids. Trimming at V came to 4 bases and at J to 6 bases, leaving 3 bases not matched to a gene. This chain's CDR3 is CASSAGQGYEKLFF. The CDR3 nucleotides read TGTGCCAGCAGCGCGGGACAGGGGTATGAAAAACTGTTTTTT.

The V gene is TRBV19, the J gene TRBJ2-1; the match to TRBD2 covers 8 bases. Trimming cost V 2 bases and J 3 bases; bases outside gene matches: 9. CDR1 and CDR2 from the germline V gene are LNHDA and SQIVND (reference sequence). The CDR3 contains 17 residues. CDR3 protein: CASSILRSGGLYNEQFF. The CDR3 DNA reads TGTGCCAGTAGTATACTAAGGAGCGGGGGCCTCTACAATGAGCAGTTCTTC. Complete variable domain (other parts from reference TRBV19 and TRBJ2-1): DGGITQSPKYLFRKEGQNVTLSCEQNLNHDAMYWYRQDPGQGLRLIYYSQIVNDFQKGDIAEGYSVSREKKESFPLTVTSAQKNPTAFYLCASSILRSGGLYNEQFFGPGTRLTVL.

CDR3 protein: CAIRSTGGGNTIYF. CDR3 sequence (DNA): TGTGCCATCAGATCGACAGGGGGCGGAAACACCATATATTTT. The chain recombines TRBV10-3 with TRBJ1-3; TRBD1 aligns across 10 bases. Losses at the gene ends were 6 bases for V and 4 bases for J; bases not matched to a gene: 3. CDR1 and CDR2 (germline): ENHRY, SYGVKD. This CDR3 is built from 14 residues.

This rearrangement joins TRBV6-5 to TRBJ1-2; maybe TRBD1 (5 bases). Per germline, CDR1 MNHEY and CDR2 SVGAGI. Trimming took off 7 bases at V and 9 bases at J, with 18 bases between the two ends. This CDR3 comprises 13 residues. CDR3 DNA sequence: TGTGCCAGCATCCACGAAGTGGGGGGTAGCTACACCTTC. Translation: CASIHEVGGSYTF.